This T cell receptor (beta chain) originates from a study of T cells after posttransplantation cyclophosphamide. Study-wide results and caveats: Later blood repertoires were often dominated by clones from the donor CD8+ memory compartment.

This related bone marrow graft donor gave peripheral blood on the day of marrow donation. The V end lost 3 bases, the J end lost 6 bases, and 8 bases lay between the germline ends. The CDR3 has 12 residues. The V gene's germline CDR1 is SGDLS and CDR2 YYNGEE. Produced via immunoSEQ multiplex PCR; TCRdb's table is partial and in-frame only. The record shows some 46,000 clones for this sample, with no singletons present. This clone was counted at least ten times. Antigen: not known. The sequence was obtained from a middle-aged man in good health, CMV-negative, and a related stem cell transplant donor. V gene TRBV9 combines with J gene TRBJ2-3; D is undetermined. The sequenced sample consisted of PBMCs. The CDR3: CASSGQSDTQYF. Here the CDR3 DNA reads TGTGCCAGCAGCGGACAATCGGATACGCAGTATTTT.